Below, 18 T cell receptor beta chains from the same sample are listed, as sequenced in a study of cytomegalovirus exposure and HLA in healthy donors. 60 Vbeta and 13 Jbeta primers were used in PCR. The method was immunoSEQ multiplex PCR; TCRdb's version includes in-frame clones alone and lacks a portion of them. Seen in this sample are 75,000 to 80,000 clones; the ten most common clones hold roughly 3.8%. The sequencing input was PBMCs. The receptor set was obtained from a man between 18 and 29 years old in good health and CMV-seropositive.

The chain joins TRBV29-1 to TRBJ2-2; 11 bases align to TRBD1. Germline V gene lookup returns CDR1 SQVTM and CDR2 ANQGSEA. Trimming took 7 bases from V and 5 from J; bases not matched to a gene: 3. The CDR3 spans 13 residues. In nucleotides, the CDR3 is TGCAGCGCCGGGACAGGGGGGACCGGGGAGCTGTTTTTT. Residues: CSAGTGGTGELFF.

This rearrangement joins TRBV10-3 to TRBJ2-7, with D perhaps TRBD2 (7 bases). Trimming removed 2 bases at V and 2 bases at J, with 16 bases between. The CDR3 sequence is 16 residues long. CDR1 and CDR2 (germline): ENHRY, SYGVKD. CDR3 residues: CAISEKDRGAAYEQYF. Here the CDR3 DNA reads TGTGCCATCAGTGAGAAGGATCGGGGGGCGGCCTACGAGCAGTACTTC.

The rearrangement links TRBV2 to TRBJ1-5, with 8 bases identical to TRBD1. CDR3 size: 14 residues. V dropped 6 bases and J dropped 2; count of bases not matched to a gene: 3. In germline, CDR1 is SNHLY, CDR2 FYNNEI. In DNA, the CDR3 is TGTGCCAGCAGGGCGGACAGGGGCAATCAGCCCCAGCATTTT. It yields the protein CASRADRGNQPQHF.

This rearrangement joins TRBV5-1 to TRBJ1-6; no definite D call. Germline assignment: CDR1 SGHRS and CDR2 YFSETQ. Between the trimmed V and J ends, which lost 0 bases and 6 bases, there was a span of 7 bases. The CDR3 length is 14 residues. The CDR3 here is CASSLDGSNSPLHF. The CDR3 nucleotides read TGCGCCAGCAGCTTGGATGGTAGTAATTCACCCCTCCACTTT. The entire variable domain, with the rest obtained from reference TRBV5-1 and TRBJ1-6, is as follows: KAGVTQTPRYLIKTRGQQVTLSCSPISGHRSVSWYQQTPGQGLQFLFEYFSETQRNKGNFPGRFSGRQFSNSRSEMNVSTLELGDSALYLCASSLDGSNSPLHFGNGTRLTVT.

The chain couples TRBV19 to TRBJ2-5; 7 bases line up with TRBD1. This CDR3 is built from 16 residues. V was clipped by 5 bases and J by 1 base; unmatched bases: 10. CDR1 and CDR2 (germline): LNHDA, SQIVND (reference sequence). The CDR3 loop reads CASSDDRATFQETQYF. The CDR3 DNA reads TGTGCCAGTAGTGACGACAGGGCGACCTTCCAAGAGACCCAGTACTTC.

This chain connects TRBV7-7 to TRBJ1-5; the D gene is possibly TRBD1 (5 bases). Deletions cut 5 bases from V and 0 bases from J, with 8 bases between. Germline V lookup: CDR1 SSHAT, CDR2 FNYEAQ (reference sequence). The length of the CDR3 is 14 residues. CDR3 amino acids: CASSATDSNQPQHF. CDR3 in DNA: TGTGCCAGCAGCGCGACAGATAGCAATCAGCCCCAGCATTTT. Based on the CDR3 plus reference TRBV7-7 and TRBJ1-5, the full variable domain is GAGVSQSPRYKVTKRGQDVTLRCDPISSHATLYWYQQALGQGPEFLTYFNYEAQPDKSGLPSDRFSAERPEGSISTLTIQRTEQRDSAMYRCASSATDSNQPQHFGDGTRLSIL.

The V gene is TRBV11-2, the J gene TRBJ2-1; 10 positions match TRBD2. Germline CDR1 SGHAT, CDR2 FQNNGV. V lost 3 bases, J lost 8 bases, and 10 bases stayed unmatched. This CDR3 has 16 amino acids. This chain's CDR3 is CASSFSASGSYHEQFF. The CDR3 DNA is TGTGCCAGCAGCTTTTCCGCTAGCGGGAGTTATCATGAGCAGTTCTTC. Full variable domain (rest looked up from reference TRBV11-2 and TRBJ2-1): EAGVAQSPRYKIIEKRQSVAFWCNPISGHATLYWYQQILGQGPKLLIQFQNNGVVDDSQLPKDRFSAERLKGVDSTLKIQPAKLEDSAVYLCASSFSASGSYHEQFFGPGTRLTVL.

The rearrangement joins TRBV7-2 to TRBJ2-3, with TRBD2 as a possible D gene (6 bases). Trimming left V 7 bases short and J 11 bases short, with 16 bases between. CDR3 length: 12 residues. Germline values: CDR1 SGHTA, CDR2 FQGNSA. The CDR3 DNA sequence: TGTGCCAGCACCCCCGGGGAGGAGGTGCAGTATTTT. This encodes CASTPGEEVQYF.

The V gene is TRBV18, the J gene TRBJ1-4; D gene unclear. CDR1 is KGHSH and CDR2 is LQKENI in the germline V gene. V was cut by 5 bases and J by 0 bases, with 10 bases left in between. This CDR3 has 15 residues. CDR3 nucleotide sequence: TGTGCCAGCTCATCATCGGGGTCAACTAATGAAAAACTGTTTTTT. Protein sequence: CASSSSGSTNEKLFF.

The gene calls are TRBV2 and TRBJ1-4; a possible D gene is TRBD1 (6 bases). This CDR3 is 13 amino acids long. Germline CDR1 reads SNHLY; CDR2 reads FYNNEI. With 4 bases removed from V and 8 bases from J, the gap between germline ends came to 11 bases. The chain's CDR3 is CASSAQGREKLFF. The CDR3 bases are TGTGCCAGCAGTGCACAGGGTAGGGAAAAACTGTTTTTT.

The chain has TRBV18 and TRBJ1-6, with TRBD1 matching over 11 bases. Unmatched junction bases numbered 4, after V lost 3 bases and J lost 9 bases. This CDR3 contains 15 residues. Germline CDR1 reads KGHSH; CDR2 reads LQKENI. The CDR3, as DNA: TGTGCCAGCTCACCTATAGGGACAGGGGGTTCACCCCTCCACTTT. Residues: CASSPIGTGGSPLHF.

The rearrangement uses TRBV5-1 and TRBJ2-7; D is perhaps TRBD1 (6 bases). The CDR3 spans 16 residues. CDR1 is SGHRS, CDR2 YFSETQ, per germline. V dropped 4 bases and J dropped 2 bases, with 19 bases sitting between them. The CDR3 DNA follows: TGCGCCAGCAGCCCGGACCGGGCAGGGGTGCCCTACGAGCAGTACTTC. Its protein is CASSPDRAGVPYEQYF.

The gene calls are TRBV28 and TRBJ2-5, with D perhaps TRBD1 (6 bases). CDR1 and CDR2 (germline): MDHEN, SYDVKM. The CDR3 has 16 amino acids. V dropped 6 bases and J dropped 3 bases, with 20 bases sitting between them. The CDR3 sequence: CASSTITGTSKETQYF. The CDR3 DNA follows: TGTGCCAGCAGCACAATCACCGGGACATCTAAAGAGACCCAGTACTTC.

The chain couples TRBV6-4 to TRBJ2-1, with 7 bases lining up with TRBD2. The CDR3 loop spans 15 amino acids. Germline values: CDR1 MRHNA, CDR2 SNTAGT. The junction had 7 bases not matched to a gene; V was cut back by 6 bases and J by 2 bases. CDR3 DNA: TGTGCCAGCAGCGTGGGGCTAGCGGCCTACAATGAGCAGTTCTTC. This gives the protein CASSVGLAAYNEQFF.

The chain employs TRBV4-1 and TRBJ2-5, with TRBD1 matching over 8 bases. This CDR3 region has 17 residues. V shed 1 base, J shed 5 bases, and the junction held 12 bases outside the gene matches. Germline loops: CDR1 MGHRA, CDR2 YSYEKL. Here the CDR3 DNA reads TGCGCCAGCAGCCAAGCTCCACCGGACAGGGAAGGTGAGACCCAGTACTTC. Translating gives CASSQAPPDREGETQYF.

The chain links TRBV19 to TRBJ2-1; no clear D. The CDR3 runs to 15 residues. The germline V gene has CDR1 LNHDA and CDR2 SQIVND (reference sequence). V lost 5 bases and J 1 base, leaving 12 bases between the germline ends. This CDR3 is CASSPRHDSYNEQFF. DNA of the CDR3: TGTGCCAGTAGTCCCCGACATGATTCCTACAATGAGCAGTTCTTC.

V is TRBV27 and J is TRBJ2-7; a possible D gene is TRBD2 (5 bases). V was cut by 6 bases and J by 4 bases, with 22 bases left in between. CDR1 is MNHEY and CDR2 is SMNVEV in the germline V gene (reference sequence). CDR3 length: 16 residues. In nucleotides, the CDR3 is TGTGCCAGCAGCAAATATTACCGGGGTCCGGGGTACGAGCAGTACTTC. Protein: CASSKYYRGPGYEQYF.

V gene TRBV7-6 combines with J gene TRBJ2-7; 12 bases align to TRBD1. The germline gives CDR1 SGHVS, CDR2 FNYEAQ. This CDR3 is built from 15 residues. Unmatched junction bases numbered 8, after V lost 5 bases and J lost 6 bases. CDR3 coding DNA: TGTGCCAGCAGCATTGCCGGGACAGGGGGCCCCGAGCAGTACTTC. This sequence encodes CASSIAGTGGPEQYF.